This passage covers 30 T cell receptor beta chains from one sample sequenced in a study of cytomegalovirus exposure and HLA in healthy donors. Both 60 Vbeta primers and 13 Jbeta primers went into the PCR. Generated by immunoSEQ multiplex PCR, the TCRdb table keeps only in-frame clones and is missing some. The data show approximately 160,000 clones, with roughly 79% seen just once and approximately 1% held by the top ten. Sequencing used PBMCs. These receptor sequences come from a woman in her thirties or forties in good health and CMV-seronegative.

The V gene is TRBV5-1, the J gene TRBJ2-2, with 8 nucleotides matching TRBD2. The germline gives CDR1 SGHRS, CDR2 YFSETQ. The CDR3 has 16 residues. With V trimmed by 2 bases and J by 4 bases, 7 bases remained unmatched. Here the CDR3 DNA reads TGCGCCAGCAGCTTTCATAGCGGGATAGGCACCGGGGAGCTGTTTTTT. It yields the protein CASSFHSGIGTGELFF.

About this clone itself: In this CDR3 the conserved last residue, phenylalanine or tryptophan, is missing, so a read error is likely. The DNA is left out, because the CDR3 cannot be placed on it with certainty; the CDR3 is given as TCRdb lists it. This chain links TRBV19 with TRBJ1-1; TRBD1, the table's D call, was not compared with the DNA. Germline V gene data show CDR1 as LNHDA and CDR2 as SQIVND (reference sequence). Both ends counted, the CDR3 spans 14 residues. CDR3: CASRIRTGQGALVC.

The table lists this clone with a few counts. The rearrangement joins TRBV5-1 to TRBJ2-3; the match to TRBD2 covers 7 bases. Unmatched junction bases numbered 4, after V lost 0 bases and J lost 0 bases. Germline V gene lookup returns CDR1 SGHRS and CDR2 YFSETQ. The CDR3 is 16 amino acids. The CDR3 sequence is CASSLASGHSTDTQYF. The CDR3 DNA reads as TGCGCCAGCAGCTTGGCTAGCGGCCATAGCACAGATACGCAGTATTTT.

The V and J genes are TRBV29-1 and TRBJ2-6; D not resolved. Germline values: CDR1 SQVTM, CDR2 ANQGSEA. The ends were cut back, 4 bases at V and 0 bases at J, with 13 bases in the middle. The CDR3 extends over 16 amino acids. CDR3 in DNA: TGCAGCGTTGGGGTAGCTAAACACTCTGGGGCCAACGTCCTGACTTTC. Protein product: CSVGVAKHSGANVLTF.

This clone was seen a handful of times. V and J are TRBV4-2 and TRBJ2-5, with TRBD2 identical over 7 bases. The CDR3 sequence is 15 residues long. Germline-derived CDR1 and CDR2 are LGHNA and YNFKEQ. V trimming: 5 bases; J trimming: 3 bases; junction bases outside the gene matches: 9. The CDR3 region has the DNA TGTGCCAGCAGCGGTGCTGCGGGGACTAAAGAGACCCAGTACTTC. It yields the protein CASSGAAGTKETQYF.

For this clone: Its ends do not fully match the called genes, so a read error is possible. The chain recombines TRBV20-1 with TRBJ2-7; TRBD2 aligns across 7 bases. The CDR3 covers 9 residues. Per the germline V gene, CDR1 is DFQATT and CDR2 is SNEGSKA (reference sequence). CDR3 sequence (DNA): TGCAGTGCTAGTAGGTGGGGGGGCTTC. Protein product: CSASRWGGF.

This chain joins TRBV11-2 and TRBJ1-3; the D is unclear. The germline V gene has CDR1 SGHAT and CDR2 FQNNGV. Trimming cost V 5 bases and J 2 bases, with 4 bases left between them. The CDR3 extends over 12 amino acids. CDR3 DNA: TGTGCCAGCAGCCTTACTGGAAACACCATATATTTT. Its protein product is CASSLTGNTIYF. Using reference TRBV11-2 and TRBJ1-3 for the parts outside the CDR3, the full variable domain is EAGVAQSPRYKIIEKRQSVAFWCNPISGHATLYWYQQILGQGPKLLIQFQNNGVVDDSQLPKDRFSAERLKGVDSTLKIQPAKLEDSAVYLCASSLTGNTIYFGEGSWLTVV.

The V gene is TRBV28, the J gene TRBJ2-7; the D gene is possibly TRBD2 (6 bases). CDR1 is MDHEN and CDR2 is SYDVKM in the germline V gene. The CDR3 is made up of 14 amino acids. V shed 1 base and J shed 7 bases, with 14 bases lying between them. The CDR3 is CASSLSSGGREQYF. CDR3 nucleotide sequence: TGTGCCAGCAGTTTATCGTCTGGGGGGAGGGAGCAGTACTTC. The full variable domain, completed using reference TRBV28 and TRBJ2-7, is DVKVTQSSRYLVKRTGEKVFLECVQDMDHENMFWYRQDPGLGLRLIYFSYDVKMKEKGDIPEGYSVSREKKERFSLILESASTNQTSMYLCASSLSSGGREQYFGPGTRLTVT.

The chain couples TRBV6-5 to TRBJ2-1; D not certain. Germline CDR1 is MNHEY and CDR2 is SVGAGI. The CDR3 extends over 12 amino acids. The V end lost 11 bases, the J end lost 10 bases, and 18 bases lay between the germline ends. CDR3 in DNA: TGTGCCGTATATGGGCTCCCAGGAGAGCAGTTCTTC. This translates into CAVYGLPGEQFF.

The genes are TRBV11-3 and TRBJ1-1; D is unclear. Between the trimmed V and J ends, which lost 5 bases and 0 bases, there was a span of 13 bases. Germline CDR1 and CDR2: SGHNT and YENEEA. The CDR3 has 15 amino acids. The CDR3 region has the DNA TGTGCCAGCAGCCCCCCCCACGCTATGAACACTGAAGCTTTCTTT. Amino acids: CASSPPHAMNTEAFF.

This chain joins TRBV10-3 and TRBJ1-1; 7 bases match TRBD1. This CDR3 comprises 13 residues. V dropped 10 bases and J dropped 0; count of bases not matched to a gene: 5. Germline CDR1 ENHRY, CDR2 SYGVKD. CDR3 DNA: TGTGCCACCGGGACAGTTATGAACACTGAAGCTTTCTTT. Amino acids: CATGTVMNTEAFF.

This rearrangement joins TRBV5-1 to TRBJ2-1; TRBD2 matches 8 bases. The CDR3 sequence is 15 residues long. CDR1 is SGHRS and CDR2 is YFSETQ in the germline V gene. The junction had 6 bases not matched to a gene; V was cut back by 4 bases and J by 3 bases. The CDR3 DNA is TGCGCCAGCAGCCTCAGCGGGGGAGACTACAATGAGCAGTTCTTC. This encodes CASSLSGGDYNEQFF.

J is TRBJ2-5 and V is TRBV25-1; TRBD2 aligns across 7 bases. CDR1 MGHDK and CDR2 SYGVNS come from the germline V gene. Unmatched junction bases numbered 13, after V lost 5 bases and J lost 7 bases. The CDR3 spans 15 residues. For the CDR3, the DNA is TGTGCCAGCAGTCCTCAAGCGGGACCAGGAGGGACCCAGTACTTC. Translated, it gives CASSPQAGPGGTQYF.

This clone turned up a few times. The CDR3 sequence: CASRRTGNTEAFF. CDR3 bases: TGTGCCAGCAGGAGGACAGGGAACACTGAAGCTTTCTTT. The V and J genes are TRBV9 and TRBJ1-1, with 7 bases lining up with TRBD1. CDR1 and CDR2 (germline): SGDLS, YYNGEE. The CDR3 loop spans 13 amino acids. Trimming took 5 bases from V and 1 from J; bases not matched to a gene: 2.

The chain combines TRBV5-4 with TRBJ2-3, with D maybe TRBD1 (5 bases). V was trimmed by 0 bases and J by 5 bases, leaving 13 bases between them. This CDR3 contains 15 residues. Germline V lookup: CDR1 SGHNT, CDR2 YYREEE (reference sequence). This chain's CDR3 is CASSLAKGPGDTQYF. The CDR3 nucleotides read TGTGCCAGCAGCTTGGCCAAGGGGCCGGGAGATACGCAGTATTTT.

The CDR3 loop is CASSPGRLVEDTQYF. As DNA, the CDR3 is TGTGCCAGCAGCCCCGGCCGGCTAGTGGAGGATACGCAGTATTTT. The chain is built from TRBV11-3 and TRBJ2-3; D is undetermined. Germline CDR1 SGHNT, CDR2 YENEEA. The V end lost 5 bases, the J end lost 6 bases, and 18 bases lay between the germline ends. The CDR3 runs 15 residues. The full variable domain, with the rest looked up from reference TRBV11-3 and TRBJ2-3, is EAGVVQSPRYKIIEKKQPVAFWCNPISGHNTLYWYLQNLGQGPELLIRYENEEAVDDSQLPKDRFSAERLKGVDSTLKIQPAELGDSAVYLCASSPGRLVEDTQYFGPGTRLTVL.

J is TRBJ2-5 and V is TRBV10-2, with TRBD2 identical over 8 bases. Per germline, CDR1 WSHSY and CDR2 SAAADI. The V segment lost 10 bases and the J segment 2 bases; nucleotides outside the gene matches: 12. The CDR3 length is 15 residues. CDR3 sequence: CATQGKVAGQETQYF. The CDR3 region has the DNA TGCGCCACCCAGGGGAAGGTAGCGGGGCAAGAGACCCAGTACTTC.

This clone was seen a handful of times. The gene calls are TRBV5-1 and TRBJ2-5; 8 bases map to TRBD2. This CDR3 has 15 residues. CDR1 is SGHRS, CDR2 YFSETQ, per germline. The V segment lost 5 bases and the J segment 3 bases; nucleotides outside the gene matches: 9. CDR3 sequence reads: CASRESGRTEETQYF. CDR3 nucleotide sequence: TGCGCCAGCAGAGAAAGCGGGAGAACGGAAGAGACCCAGTACTTC. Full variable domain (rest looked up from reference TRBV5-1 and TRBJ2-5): KAGVTQTPRYLIKTRGQQVTLSCSPISGHRSVSWYQQTPGQGLQFLFEYFSETQRNKGNFPGRFSGRQFSNSRSEMNVSTLELGDSALYLCASRESGRTEETQYFGPGTRLLVL.

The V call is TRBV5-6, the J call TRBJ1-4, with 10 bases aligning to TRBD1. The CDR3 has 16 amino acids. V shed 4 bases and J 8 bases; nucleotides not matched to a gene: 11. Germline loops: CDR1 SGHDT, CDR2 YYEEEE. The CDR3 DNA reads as TGTGCCAGCAGCCGAAAGACCGGGACAGGGGTCGAAAAACTGTTTTTT. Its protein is CASSRKTGTGVEKLFF.

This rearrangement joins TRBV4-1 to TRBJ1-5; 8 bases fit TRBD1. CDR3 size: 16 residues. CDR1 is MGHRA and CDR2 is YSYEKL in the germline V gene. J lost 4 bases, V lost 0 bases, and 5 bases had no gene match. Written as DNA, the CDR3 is TGCGCCAGCAGCCAAGACCCGGGACAGGATAATCAGCCCCAGCATTTT. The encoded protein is CASSQDPGQDNQPQHF.

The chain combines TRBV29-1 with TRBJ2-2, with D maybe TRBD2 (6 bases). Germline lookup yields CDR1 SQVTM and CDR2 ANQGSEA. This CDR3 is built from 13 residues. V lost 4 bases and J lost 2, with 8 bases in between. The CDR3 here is CSVGGVNTGELFF. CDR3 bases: TGCAGCGTTGGGGGGGTAAACACCGGGGAGCTGTTTTTT.

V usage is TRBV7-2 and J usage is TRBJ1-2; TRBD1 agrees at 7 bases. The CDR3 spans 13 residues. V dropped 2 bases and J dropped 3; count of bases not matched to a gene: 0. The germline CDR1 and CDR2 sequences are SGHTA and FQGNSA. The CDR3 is CASSLTGDYGYTF. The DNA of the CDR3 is TGTGCCAGCAGCTTAACAGGGGACTATGGCTACACCTTC.

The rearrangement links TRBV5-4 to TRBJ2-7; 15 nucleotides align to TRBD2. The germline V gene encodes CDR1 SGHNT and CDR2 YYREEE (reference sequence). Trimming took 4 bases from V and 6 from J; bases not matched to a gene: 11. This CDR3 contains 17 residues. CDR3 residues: CASSMGTSGGTWGEQYF. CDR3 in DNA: TGTGCCAGCAGCATGGGGACTAGCGGGGGGACTTGGGGCGAGCAGTACTTC.

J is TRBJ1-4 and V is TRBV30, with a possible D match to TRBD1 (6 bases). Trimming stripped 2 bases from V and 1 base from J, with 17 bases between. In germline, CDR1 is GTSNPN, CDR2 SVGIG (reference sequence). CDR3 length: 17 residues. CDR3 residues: CAWSSGTGKKTNEKLFF. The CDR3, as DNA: TGTGCCTGGAGTAGCGGAACAGGGAAAAAAACTAATGAAAAACTGTTTTTT.

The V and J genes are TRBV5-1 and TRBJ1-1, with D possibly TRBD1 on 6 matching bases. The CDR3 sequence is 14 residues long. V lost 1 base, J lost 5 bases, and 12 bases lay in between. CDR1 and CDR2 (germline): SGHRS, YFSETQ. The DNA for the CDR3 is TGCGCCAGCAGCTTGAGGACAGAGGGGACTGAAGCTTTCTTT. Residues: CASSLRTEGTEAFF.

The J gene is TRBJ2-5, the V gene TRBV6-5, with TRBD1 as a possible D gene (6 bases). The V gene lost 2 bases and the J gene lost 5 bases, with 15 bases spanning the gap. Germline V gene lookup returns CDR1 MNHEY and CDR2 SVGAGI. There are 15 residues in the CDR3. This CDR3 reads CASSYRQVDGETQYF. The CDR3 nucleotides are TGTGCCAGCAGTTACCGACAGGTAGATGGGGAGACCCAGTACTTC.

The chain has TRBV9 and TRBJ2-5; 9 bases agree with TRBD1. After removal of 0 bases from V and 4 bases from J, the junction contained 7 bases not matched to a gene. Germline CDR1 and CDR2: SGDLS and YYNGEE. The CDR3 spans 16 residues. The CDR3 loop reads CASSVAPTGGAETQYF. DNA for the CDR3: TGTGCCAGCAGCGTAGCCCCAACAGGGGGCGCAGAGACCCAGTACTTC.

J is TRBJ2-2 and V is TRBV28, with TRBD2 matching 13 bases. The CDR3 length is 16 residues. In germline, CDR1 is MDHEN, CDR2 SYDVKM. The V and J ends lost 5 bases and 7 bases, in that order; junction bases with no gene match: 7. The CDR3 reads CASSPLRLAGGGELFF. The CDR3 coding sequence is TGTGCCAGCAGTCCTCTTCGACTAGCGGGAGGCGGGGAGCTGTTTTTT.

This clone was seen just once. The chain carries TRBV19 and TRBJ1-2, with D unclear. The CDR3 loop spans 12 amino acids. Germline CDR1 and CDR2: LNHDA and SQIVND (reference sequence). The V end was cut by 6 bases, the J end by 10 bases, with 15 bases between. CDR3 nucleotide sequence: TGTGCCAGTAGGGAACGCGAGGTAGACTACACCTTC. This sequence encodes CASREREVDYTF. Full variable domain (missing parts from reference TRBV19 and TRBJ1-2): DGGITQSPKYLFRKEGQNVTLSCEQNLNHDAMYWYRQDPGQGLRLIYYSQIVNDFQKGDIAEGYSVSREKKESFPLTVTSAQKNPTAFYLCASREREVDYTFGSGTRLTVV.

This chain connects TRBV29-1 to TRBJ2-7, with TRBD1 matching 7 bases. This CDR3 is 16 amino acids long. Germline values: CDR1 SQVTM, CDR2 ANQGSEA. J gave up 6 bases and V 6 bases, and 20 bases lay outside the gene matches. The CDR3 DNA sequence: TGCAGCGTCGCCTGGGTGTTACAGGGGACGGTTGCCGAGCAGTACTTC. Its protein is CSVAWVLQGTVAEQYF.